One and the same sample provided the 5 T cell receptor beta chains below, sequenced in a study of human T cells and chemical hapten exposure listed by TCRdb under 2021. The time point label for this specimen denotes: patch test 3, about 24 weeks after DPC sensitization. Reading the label with the study, this specimen's treatment or condition is: therapeutic diphenylcyclopropenone sensitization with weekly scalp DPC. The library was prepared using RACE. The sequencer listed for this sample is NextSeq 500. The public sequencing data were trimmed at Q25 with fastp and processed into clonotypes with MiXCR by TCRdb, which kept only in-frame beta chains. When rows share a CDR3 protein, they turn into one entry using the most common DNA and genes. This sample is represented by about 190,000 distinct CDR3 sequences; more than 20% of them were singletons. Of the sample, 2% to 2.5% falls within the top ten clones.

The material was whole blood, obtained in connection with sensitization to the hapten diphenylcyclopropenone (DPC). The receptor source for this set is a woman between 40 and 55 years old with alopecia areata. Some clones in this sample may be carry-over from other donors' samples.

The V call is TRBV9, the J call TRBJ2-3; 7 nucleotides line up with TRBD1. With V trimmed by 8 bases and J by 4 bases, 4 bases remained unmatched. CDR1 SGDLS and CDR2 YYNGEE come from the germline V gene. The CDR3 totals 12 residues. The CDR3 DNA follows: TGTGCCAGTAACAGGGGCGCAGATACGCAGTATTTT. The encoded protein is CASNRGADTQYF.

V gene TRBV29-1 combines with J gene TRBJ1-5, with a possible D match to TRBD1 (5 bases). This CDR3 is 13 amino acids long. V was trimmed by 6 bases and J by 0 bases, leaving 9 bases between them. Germline V CDR1 and CDR2: SQVTM, ANQGSEA. The CDR3 DNA follows: TGCAGCGTGGGGGGGTCTAGCAATCAGCCCCAGCATTTT. It is translated as CSVGGSSNQPQHF.

This clonotype appeared a few times. The chain employs TRBV28 and TRBJ1-1; TRBD1 matches at 11 bases. The CDR3 has 18 amino acids. J was trimmed by 5 bases and V by 2 bases; bases with no gene match: 13. Germline values: CDR1 MDHEN, CDR2 SYDVKM. This chain's CDR3 is CASSLPREGQGGRTEAFF. DNA of the CDR3: TGTGCCAGCAGTTTACCCCGGGAGGGACAGGGGGGGAGGACTGAAGCTTTCTTT.

This chain links TRBV6-6 with TRBJ2-1; TRBD2 agrees at 9 bases. The V segment lost 8 bases and the J segment 1 base; nucleotides outside the gene matches: 3. Germline V gene sequence: CDR1 MNHNY, CDR2 SVGAGI (reference sequence). The CDR3 is made up of 14 amino acids. DNA for the CDR3: TGTGCCAGCCGGAGCGGGGGGTCCTACAATGAGCAGTTCTTC. This codes for CASRSGGSYNEQFF.

This clonotype has at least ten counts. The chain is built from TRBV7-9 and TRBJ2-5; a possible D gene is TRBD1 (5 bases). The CDR3 sequence is 13 residues long. Germline V lookup: CDR1 SEHNR, CDR2 FQNEAQ (reference sequence). The ends were cut back, 4 bases at V and 5 bases at J, with 11 bases in the middle. CDR3 sequence reads: CASSSRVPETQYF. The CDR3 DNA sequence: TGTGCCAGCAGCTCCAGGGTCCCGGAGACCCAGTACTTC. Drawing the rest from reference TRBV7-9 and TRBJ2-5, the complete variable domain is DTGVSQNPRHKITKRGQNVTFRCDPISEHNRLYWYRQTLGQGPEFLTYFQNEAQLEKSRLLSDRFSAERPKGSFSTLEIQRTEQGDSAMYLCASSSRVPETQYFGPGTRLLVL.